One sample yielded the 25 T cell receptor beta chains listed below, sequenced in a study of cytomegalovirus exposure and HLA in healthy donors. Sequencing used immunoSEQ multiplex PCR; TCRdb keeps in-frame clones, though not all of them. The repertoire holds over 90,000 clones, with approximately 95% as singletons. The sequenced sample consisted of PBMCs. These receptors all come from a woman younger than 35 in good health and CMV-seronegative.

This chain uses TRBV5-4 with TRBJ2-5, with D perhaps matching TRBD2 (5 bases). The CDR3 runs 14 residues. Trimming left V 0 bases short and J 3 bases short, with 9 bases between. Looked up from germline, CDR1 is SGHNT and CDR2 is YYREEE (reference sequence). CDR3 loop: CASSLAGSEETQYF. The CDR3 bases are TGTGCCAGCAGCTTGGCGGGGAGTGAAGAGACCCAGTACTTC.

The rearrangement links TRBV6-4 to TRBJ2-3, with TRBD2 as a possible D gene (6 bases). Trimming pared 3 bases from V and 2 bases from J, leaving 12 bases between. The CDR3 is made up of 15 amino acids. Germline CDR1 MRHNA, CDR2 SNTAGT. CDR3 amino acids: CASSEEGGTTDTQYF. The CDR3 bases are TGTGCCAGCAGTGAAGAGGGAGGAACCACAGATACGCAGTATTTT.

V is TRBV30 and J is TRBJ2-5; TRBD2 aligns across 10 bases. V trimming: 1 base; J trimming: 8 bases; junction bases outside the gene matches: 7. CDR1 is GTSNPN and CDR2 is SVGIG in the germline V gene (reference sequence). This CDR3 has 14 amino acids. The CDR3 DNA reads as TGTGCCTGGAGTGATAGCGGGGGGACCGAAACCCAGTACTTC. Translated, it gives CAWSDSGGTETQYF.

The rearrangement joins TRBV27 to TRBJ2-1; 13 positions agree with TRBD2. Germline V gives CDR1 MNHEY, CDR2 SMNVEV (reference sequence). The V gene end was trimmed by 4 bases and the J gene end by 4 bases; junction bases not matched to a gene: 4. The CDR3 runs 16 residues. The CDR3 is CASSSRTSGRYNEQFF. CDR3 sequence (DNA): TGTGCCAGCAGTTCTCGGACTAGCGGGAGATACAATGAGCAGTTCTTC.

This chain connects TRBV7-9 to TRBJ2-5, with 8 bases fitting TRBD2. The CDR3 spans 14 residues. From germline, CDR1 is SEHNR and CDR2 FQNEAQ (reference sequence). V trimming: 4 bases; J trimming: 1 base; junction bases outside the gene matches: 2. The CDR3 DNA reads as TGTGCCAGCAGCTCCACTAGCGGCCAAGAGACCCAGTACTTC. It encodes CASSSTSGQETQYF. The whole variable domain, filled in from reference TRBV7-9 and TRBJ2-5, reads DTGVSQNPRHKITKRGQNVTFRCDPISEHNRLYWYRQTLGQGPEFLTYFQNEAQLEKSRLLSDRFSAERPKGSFSTLEIQRTEQGDSAMYLCASSSTSGQETQYFGPGTRLLVL.

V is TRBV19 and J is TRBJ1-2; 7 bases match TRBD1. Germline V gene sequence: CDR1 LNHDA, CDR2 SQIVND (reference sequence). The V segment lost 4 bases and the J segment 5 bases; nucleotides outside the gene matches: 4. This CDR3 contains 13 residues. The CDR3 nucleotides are TGTGCCAGTAGTACGACAGGGTTTTATGGCTACACCTTC. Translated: CASSTTGFYGYTF. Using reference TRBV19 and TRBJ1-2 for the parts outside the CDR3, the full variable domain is DGGITQSPKYLFRKEGQNVTLSCEQNLNHDAMYWYRQDPGQGLRLIYYSQIVNDFQKGDIAEGYSVSREKKESFPLTVTSAQKNPTAFYLCASSTTGFYGYTFGSGTRLTVV.

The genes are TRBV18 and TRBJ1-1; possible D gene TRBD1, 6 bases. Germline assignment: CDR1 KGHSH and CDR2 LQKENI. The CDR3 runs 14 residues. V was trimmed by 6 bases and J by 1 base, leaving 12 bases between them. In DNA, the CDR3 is TGTGCCAGCTCCTCAGGGGTAGGGAACACTGAAGCTTTCTTT. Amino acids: CASSSGVGNTEAFF.

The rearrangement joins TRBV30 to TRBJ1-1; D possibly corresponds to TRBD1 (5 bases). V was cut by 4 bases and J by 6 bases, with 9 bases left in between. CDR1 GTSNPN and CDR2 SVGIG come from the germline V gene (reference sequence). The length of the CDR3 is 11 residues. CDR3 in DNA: TGTGCCTGGAAACGGGACTCTGAAGCTTTCTTT. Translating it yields CAWKRDSEAFF.

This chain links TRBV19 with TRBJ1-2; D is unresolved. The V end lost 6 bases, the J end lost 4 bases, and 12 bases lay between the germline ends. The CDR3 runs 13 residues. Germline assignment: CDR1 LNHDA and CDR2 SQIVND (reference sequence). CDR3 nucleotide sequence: TGTGCCAGTAGCTCGAAGGGAGGCTATGGCTACACCTTC. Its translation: CASSSKGGYGYTF. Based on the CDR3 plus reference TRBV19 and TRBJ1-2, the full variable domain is DGGITQSPKYLFRKEGQNVTLSCEQNLNHDAMYWYRQDPGQGLRLIYYSQIVNDFQKGDIAEGYSVSREKKESFPLTVTSAQKNPTAFYLCASSSKGGYGYTFGSGTRLTVV.

The CDR3 here is CASSQTTDRTDTQYF. The CDR3 bases are TGCGCCAGCAGCCAAACGACTGACCGCACAGATACGCAGTATTTT. V gene TRBV4-1 combines with J gene TRBJ2-3, with no clear D. From germline, CDR1 is MGHRA and CDR2 YSYEKL. With 2 bases removed from V and 1 base from J, the gap between germline ends came to 10 bases. The CDR3 is 15 amino acids.

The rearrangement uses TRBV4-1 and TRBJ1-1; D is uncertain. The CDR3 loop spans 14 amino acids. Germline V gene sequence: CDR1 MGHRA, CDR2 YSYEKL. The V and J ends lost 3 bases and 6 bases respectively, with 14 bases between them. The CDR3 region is CASSQRAGIPEAFF. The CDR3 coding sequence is TGCGCCAGCAGCCAGAGGGCAGGTATCCCTGAAGCTTTCTTT.

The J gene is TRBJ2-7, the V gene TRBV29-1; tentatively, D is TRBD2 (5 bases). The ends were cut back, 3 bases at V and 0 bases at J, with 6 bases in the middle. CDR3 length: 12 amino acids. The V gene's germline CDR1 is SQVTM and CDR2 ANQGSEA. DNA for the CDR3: TGCAGCGTTGAGGGGAGCTCCTACGAGCAGTACTTC. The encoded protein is CSVEGSSYEQYF.

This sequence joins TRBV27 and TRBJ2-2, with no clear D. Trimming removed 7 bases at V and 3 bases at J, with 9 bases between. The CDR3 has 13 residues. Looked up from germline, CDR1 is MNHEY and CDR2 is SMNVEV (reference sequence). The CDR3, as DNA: TGTGCCAGCACGTTAGTGTACACCGGGGAGCTGTTTTTT. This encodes CASTLVYTGELFF.

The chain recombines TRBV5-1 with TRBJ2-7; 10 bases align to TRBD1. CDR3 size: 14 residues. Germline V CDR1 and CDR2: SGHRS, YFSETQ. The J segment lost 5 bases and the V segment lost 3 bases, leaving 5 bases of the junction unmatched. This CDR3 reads CASSWGQGNDEQYF. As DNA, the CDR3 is TGCGCCAGCAGCTGGGGACAGGGGAACGACGAGCAGTACTTC.

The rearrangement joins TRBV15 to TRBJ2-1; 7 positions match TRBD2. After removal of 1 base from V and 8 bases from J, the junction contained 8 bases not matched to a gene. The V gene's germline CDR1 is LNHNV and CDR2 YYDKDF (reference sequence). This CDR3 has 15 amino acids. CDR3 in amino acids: CATSRGSGTIDEQFF. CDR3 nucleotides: TGTGCCACCAGCAGAGGAAGCGGGACGATCGATGAGCAGTTCTTC.

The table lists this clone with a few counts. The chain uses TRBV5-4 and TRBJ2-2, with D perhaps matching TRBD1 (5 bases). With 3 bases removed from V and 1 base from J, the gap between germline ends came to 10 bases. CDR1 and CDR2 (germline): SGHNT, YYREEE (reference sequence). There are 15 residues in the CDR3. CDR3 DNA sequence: TGTGCCAGCAGCTCCGACAGAGTGAACACCGGGGAGCTGTTTTTT. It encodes CASSSDRVNTGELFF.

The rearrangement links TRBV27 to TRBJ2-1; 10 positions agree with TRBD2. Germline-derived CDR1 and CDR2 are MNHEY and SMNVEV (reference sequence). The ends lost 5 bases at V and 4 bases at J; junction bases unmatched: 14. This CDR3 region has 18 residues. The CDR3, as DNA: TGTGCCAGCAGTCCCCAACTACAGCTAGCGGGAGTTTACAATGAGCAGTTCTTC. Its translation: CASSPQLQLAGVYNEQFF.

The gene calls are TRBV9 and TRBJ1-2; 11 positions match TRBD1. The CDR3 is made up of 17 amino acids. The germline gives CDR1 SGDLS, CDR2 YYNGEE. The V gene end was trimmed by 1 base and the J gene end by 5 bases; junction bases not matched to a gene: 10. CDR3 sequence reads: CASSVTGQGAGTYGYTF. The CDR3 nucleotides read TGTGCCAGCAGCGTAACTGGACAGGGGGCTGGAACTTATGGCTACACCTTC.

This CDR3 reads CASSQDTVSNQPQHF. The CDR3 nucleotides are TGTGCCAGCAGCCAAGATACGGTTTCAAATCAGCCCCAGCATTTT. J is TRBJ1-5 and V is TRBV4-2; no clear D gene. CDR1 is LGHNA and CDR2 is YNFKEQ in the germline V gene. With 0 bases removed from V and 4 bases from J, the gap between germline ends came to 10 bases. CDR3 length: 15 residues.

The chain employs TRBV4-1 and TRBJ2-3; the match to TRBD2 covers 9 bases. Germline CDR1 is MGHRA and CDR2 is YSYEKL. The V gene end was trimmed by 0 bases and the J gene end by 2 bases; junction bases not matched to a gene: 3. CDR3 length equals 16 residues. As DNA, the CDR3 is TGCGCCAGCAGCCAAGACGGCGGGAGGGCCACAGATACGCAGTATTTT. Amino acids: CASSQDGGRATDTQYF.

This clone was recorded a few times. CDR3 amino acids: CASSDSGRGSTGELFF. CDR3 in DNA: TGTGCCAGCAGTGACTCAGGCAGGGGGAGCACCGGGGAGCTGTTTTTT. The chain carries TRBV6-4 and TRBJ2-2, with 7 bases identical to TRBD1. Trimming removed 0 bases from V and 4 bases from J; junction bases left unmatched: 5. This CDR3 has 16 residues. Germline lookup yields CDR1 MRHNA and CDR2 SNTAGT.

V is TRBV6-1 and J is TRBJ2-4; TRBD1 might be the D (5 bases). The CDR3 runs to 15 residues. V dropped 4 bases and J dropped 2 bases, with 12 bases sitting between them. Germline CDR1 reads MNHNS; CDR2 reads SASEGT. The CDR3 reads CASSGTPGTKNIQYF. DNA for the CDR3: TGTGCCAGCAGTGGGACACCGGGTACCAAAAACATTCAGTACTTC.

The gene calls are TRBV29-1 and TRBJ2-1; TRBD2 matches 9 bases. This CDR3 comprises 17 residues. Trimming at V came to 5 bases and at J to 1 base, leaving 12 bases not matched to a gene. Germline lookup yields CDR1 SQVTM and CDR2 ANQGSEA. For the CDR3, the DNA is TGCAGCGTTTTCGGGAGGACTAGCGACTCTTCCTACAATGAGCAGTTCTTC. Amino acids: CSVFGRTSDSSYNEQFF.

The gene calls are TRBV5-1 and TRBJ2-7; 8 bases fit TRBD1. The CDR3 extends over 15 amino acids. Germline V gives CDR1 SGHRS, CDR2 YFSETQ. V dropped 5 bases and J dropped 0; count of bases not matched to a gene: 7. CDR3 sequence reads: CASRAQGDFSYEQYF. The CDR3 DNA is TGCGCCAGCAGAGCACAGGGGGACTTCTCCTACGAGCAGTACTTC.

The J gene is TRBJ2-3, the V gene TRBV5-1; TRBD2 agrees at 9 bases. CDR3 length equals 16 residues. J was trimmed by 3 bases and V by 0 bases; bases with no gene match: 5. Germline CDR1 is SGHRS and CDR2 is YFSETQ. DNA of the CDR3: TGCGCCAGCAGCTTGGTAGTAGCGGGAGAGACAGATACGCAGTATTTT. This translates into CASSLVVAGETDTQYF.